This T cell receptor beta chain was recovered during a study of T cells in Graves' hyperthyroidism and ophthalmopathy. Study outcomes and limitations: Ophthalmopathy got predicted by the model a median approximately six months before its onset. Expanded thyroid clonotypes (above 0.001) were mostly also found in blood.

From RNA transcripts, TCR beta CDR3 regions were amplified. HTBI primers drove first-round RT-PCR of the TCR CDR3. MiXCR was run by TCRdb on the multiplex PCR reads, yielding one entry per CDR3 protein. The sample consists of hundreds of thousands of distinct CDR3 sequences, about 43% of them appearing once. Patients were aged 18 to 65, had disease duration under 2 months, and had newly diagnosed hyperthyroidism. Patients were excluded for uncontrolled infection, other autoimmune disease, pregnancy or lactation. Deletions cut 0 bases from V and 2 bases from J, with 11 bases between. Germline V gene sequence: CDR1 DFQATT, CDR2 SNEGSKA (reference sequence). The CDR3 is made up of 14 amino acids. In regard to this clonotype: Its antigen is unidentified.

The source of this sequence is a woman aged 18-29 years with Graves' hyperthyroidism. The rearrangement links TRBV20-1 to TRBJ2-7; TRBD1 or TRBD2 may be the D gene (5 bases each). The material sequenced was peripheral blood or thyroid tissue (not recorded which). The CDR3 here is CSARDQGRTYEQYF. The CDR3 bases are TGCAGTGCTAGAGATCAGGGACGGACCTACGAGCAGTACTTC.